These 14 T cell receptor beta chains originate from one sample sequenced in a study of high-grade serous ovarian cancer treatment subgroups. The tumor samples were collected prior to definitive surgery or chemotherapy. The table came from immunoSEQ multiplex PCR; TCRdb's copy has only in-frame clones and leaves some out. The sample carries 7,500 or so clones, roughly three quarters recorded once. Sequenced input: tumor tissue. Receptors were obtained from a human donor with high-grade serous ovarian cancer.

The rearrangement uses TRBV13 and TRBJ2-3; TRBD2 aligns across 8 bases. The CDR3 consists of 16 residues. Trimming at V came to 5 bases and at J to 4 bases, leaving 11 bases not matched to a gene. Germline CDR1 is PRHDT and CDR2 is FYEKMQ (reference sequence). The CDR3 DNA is TGTGCCAGCAGCATCCGGGGGGGGCGCGTTCCAGATACGCAGTATTTT. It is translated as CASSIRGGRVPDTQYF. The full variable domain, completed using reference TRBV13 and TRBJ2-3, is AAGVIQSPRHLIKEKRETATLKCYPIPRHDTVYWYQQGPGQDPQFLISFYEKMQSDKGSIPDRFSAQQFSDYHSELNMSSLELGDSALYFCASSIRGGRVPDTQYFGPGTRLTVL.

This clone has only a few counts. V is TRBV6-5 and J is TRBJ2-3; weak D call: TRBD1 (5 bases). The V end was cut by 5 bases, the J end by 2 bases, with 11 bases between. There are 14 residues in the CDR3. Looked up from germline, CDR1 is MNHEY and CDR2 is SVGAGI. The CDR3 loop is CASSIRQTTDTQYF. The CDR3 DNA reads TGTGCCAGCAGTATCAGACAGACCACAGATACGCAGTATTTT.

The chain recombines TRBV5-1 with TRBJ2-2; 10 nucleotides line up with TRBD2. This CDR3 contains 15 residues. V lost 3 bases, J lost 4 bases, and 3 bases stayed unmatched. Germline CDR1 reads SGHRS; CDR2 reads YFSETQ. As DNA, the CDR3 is TGCGCCAGCAGCTATCTAGCGGGGGCCACCGGGGAGCTGTTTTTT. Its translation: CASSYLAGATGELFF.

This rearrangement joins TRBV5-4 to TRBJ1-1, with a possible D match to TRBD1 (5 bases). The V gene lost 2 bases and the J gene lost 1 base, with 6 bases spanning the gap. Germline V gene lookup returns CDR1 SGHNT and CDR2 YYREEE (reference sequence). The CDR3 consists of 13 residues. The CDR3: CASSFTGNTEAFF. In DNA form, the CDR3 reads TGTGCCAGCAGCTTTACAGGGAACACTGAAGCTTTCTTT.

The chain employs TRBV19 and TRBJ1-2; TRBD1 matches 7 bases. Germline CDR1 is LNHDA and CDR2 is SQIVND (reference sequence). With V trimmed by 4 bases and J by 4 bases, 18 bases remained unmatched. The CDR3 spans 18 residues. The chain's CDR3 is CASSTTGAGGGAGYGYTF. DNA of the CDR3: TGTGCCAGTAGTACAACCGGGGCGGGAGGGGGCGCAGGCTATGGCTACACCTTC.

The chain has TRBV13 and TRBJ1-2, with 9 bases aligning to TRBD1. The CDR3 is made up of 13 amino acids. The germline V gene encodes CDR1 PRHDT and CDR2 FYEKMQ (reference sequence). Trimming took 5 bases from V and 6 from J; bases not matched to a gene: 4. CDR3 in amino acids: CASSTGTGNGYTF. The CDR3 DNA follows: TGTGCCAGCAGCACAGGGACAGGGAATGGCTACACCTTC.

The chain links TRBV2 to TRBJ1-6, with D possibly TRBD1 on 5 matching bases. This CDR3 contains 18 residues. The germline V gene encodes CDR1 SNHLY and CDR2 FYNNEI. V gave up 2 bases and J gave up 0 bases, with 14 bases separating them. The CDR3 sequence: CASSEPQGRSSYNSPLHF. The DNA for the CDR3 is TGTGCCAGCAGTGAACCGCAGGGAAGGAGCTCCTATAATTCACCCCTCCACTTT.

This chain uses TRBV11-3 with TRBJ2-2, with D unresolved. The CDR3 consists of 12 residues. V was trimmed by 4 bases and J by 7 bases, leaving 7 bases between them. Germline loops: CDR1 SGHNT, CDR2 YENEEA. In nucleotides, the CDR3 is TGTGCCAGCAGCTCCTCATACGGGGAGCTGTTTTTT. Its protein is CASSSSYGELFF.

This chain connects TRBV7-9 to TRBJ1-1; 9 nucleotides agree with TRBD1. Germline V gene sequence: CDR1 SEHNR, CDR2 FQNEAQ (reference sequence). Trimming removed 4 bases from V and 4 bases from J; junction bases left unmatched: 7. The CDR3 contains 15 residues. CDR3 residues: CASSWGTGSITEAFF. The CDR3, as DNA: TGTGCCAGCAGCTGGGGGACAGGGTCGATCACTGAAGCTTTCTTT. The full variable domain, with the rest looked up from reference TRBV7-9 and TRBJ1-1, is DTGVSQNPRHKITKRGQNVTFRCDPISEHNRLYWYRQTLGQGPEFLTYFQNEAQLEKSRLLSDRFSAERPKGSFSTLEIQRTEQGDSAMYLCASSWGTGSITEAFFGQGTRLTVV.

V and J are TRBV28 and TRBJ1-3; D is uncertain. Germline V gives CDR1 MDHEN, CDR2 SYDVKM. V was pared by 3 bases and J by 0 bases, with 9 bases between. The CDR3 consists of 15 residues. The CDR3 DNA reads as TGTGCCAGCAGTTTGGACCGGGTCTCTGGAAACACCATATATTTT. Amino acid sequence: CASSLDRVSGNTIYF. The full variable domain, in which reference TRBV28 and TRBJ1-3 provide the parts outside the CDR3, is DVKVTQSSRYLVKRTGEKVFLECVQDMDHENMFWYRQDPGLGLRLIYFSYDVKMKEKGDIPEGYSVSREKKERFSLILESASTNQTSMYLCASSLDRVSGNTIYFGEGSWLTVV.

CDR3 in amino acids: CASSSPSGTSRLTNYGYTF. Written as DNA, the CDR3 is TGTGCCAGCAGTTCACCCTCCGGGACATCCCGACTTACTAACTATGGCTACACCTTC. The chain employs TRBV28 and TRBJ1-2, with a possible D match to TRBD1 (6 bases). From germline, CDR1 is MDHEN and CDR2 SYDVKM. The CDR3 spans 19 residues. Trimming took 4 bases from V and 0 from J, leaving 24 bases between them.

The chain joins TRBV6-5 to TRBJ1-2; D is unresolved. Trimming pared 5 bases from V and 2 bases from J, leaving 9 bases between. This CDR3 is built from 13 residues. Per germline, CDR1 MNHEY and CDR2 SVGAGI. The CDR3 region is CASSQTWNYGYTF. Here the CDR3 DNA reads TGTGCCAGCAGTCAGACATGGAACTATGGCTACACCTTC.

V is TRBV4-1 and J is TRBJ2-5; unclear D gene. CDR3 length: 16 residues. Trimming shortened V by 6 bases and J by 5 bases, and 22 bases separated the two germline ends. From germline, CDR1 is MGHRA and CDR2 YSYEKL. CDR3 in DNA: TGCGCCAGCAGGCCCGCCTTGGACCCGGCCGAGGAGACCCAGTACTTC. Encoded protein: CASRPALDPAEETQYF.

The DNA of the CDR3 is TGTGCCAGCAGCAGTCAGCCCCAGCATTTT. Translation: CASSSQPQHF. The chain is built from TRBV12-1 and TRBJ1-5. TRBV12-1 is recorded as a pseudogene. The length of the CDR3 is 10 residues.